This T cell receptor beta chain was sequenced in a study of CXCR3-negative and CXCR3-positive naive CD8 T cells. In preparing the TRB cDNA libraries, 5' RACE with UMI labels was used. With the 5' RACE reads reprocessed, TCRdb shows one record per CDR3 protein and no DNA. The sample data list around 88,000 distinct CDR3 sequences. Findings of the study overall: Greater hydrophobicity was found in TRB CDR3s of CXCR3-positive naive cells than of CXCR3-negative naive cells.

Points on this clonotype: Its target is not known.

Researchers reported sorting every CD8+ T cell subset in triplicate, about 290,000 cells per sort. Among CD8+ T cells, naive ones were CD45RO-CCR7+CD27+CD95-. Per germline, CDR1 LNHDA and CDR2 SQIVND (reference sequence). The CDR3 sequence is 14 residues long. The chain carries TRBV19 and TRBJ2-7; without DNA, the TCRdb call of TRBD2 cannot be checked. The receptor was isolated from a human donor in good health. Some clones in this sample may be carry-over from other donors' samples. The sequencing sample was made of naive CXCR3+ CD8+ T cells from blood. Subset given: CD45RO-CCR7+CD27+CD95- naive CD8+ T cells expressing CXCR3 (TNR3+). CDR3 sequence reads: CASSLEGGSYEQYF.